These T cell receptor beta chains were read from a single sample in a study of beta chain features in type 1 diabetes. Assay used: immunoSEQ multiplex PCR; TCRdb lists only in-frame clones, some missing. Among roughly 140,000 clones listed, roughly 8.1% were seen once. Sequenced material: central memory CD4+ T cells from blood. Receptors were obtained from a man aged 18 to 30 in good health. CDR3s include the opening cysteine and the closing phenylalanine or tryptophan. The order of the fields is V gene, D gene, J gene, clone size, CDR3 protein, CDR3 DNA. The D gene is left open where the match is weak. Size is omitted from some rows. Given values are once, few, many or a class for expanded clones.

>TRBV7-2|NA|TRBJ1-2|few
CASSPGNDYGYTF
TGTGCCAGCAGTCCCGGGAATGACTATGGCTACACCTTC
>TRBV7-9|TRBD2|TRBJ2-7|many
CASSSGLAGDKEQYF
TGTGCCAGCAGCTCGGGACTAGCGGGAGATAAGGAGCAGTACTTC
>TRBV19|NA|TRBJ2-3|many
CATSVGDTQYF
TGTGCCACCTCGGTTGGAGATACGCAGTATTTT
>TRBV9|TRBD2|TRBJ2-2|few
CASSVSAGGANTGELFF
TGTGCCAGCAGCGTTTCGGCGGGGGGCGCGAACACCGGGGAGCTGTTTTTT
>TRBV5-6|TRBD1|TRBJ1-1|NA
CASSMRQGYTEAFF
TGTGCCAGCAGCATGCGACAGGGGTACACTGAAGCTTTCTTT
>TRBV9|NA|TRBJ2-6|many
CASRLSDSGANVLTF
TGTGCCAGCAGATTGAGCGACTCTGGGGCCAACGTCCTGACTTTC
>TRBV7-2|NA|TRBJ2-2|NA
CASSFRGRTSGRGGELFF
TGTGCCAGCAGCTTCCGGGGGCGGACTAGTGGTAGGGGTGGGGAGCTGTTTTTT
>TRBV27|TRBD1|TRBJ1-1|few
CASRGQAMNTEAFF
TGTGCCAGCAGGGGACAGGCCATGAACACTGAAGCTTTCTTT
>TRBV2|NA|TRBJ2-1|NA
CASSEQGLQQFF
TGTGCCAGCAGTGAACAGGGACTGCAACAGTTCTTC
>TRBV7-2|NA|TRBJ2-2|NA
CASSSRGGELFF
TGTGCCAGCAGCTCTCGCGGGGGGGAGCTGTTTTTT
>TRBV13|NA|TRBJ1-3|few
CASSLYAGSGNTIYF
TGTGCCAGCAGCTTATATGCGGGGTCTGGAAACACCATATATTTT
>TRBV5-1|TRBD1|TRBJ1-4|NA
CASSLDSGGREKLFF
TGCGCCAGCAGCTTGGACTCAGGGGGCAGAGAAAAACTGTTTTTT
>TRBV6-6|TRBD2|TRBJ2-7|NA
CASSPTQRGSYEQYF
TGTGCCAGCAGCCCCACTCAGCGGGGCTCCTACGAGCAGTACTTC
>TRBV4-2|TRBD2|TRBJ2-2|many
CASSQEGLAGNTGELFF
TGTGCCAGCAGCCAAGAAGGGCTAGCGGGAAACACCGGGGAGCTGTTTTTT
>TRBV7-9|TRBD2|TRBJ2-5|few
CASSTGTSGGFFQETQYF
TGTGCCAGCAGCACCGGGACTAGCGGGGGATTTTTTCAAGAGACCCAGTACTTC
>TRBV7-9|NA|TRBJ2-2|many
CASSLTEARTGELFF
TGTGCCAGCAGCTTGACAGAGGCTCGGACCGGGGAGCTGTTTTTT
>TRBV5-1|NA|TRBJ2-5|few
CASSLEWGEAETQYF
TGCGCCAGCAGCTTGGAGTGGGGGGAGGCAGAGACCCAGTACTTC
>TRBV19|NA|TRBJ1-5|NA
CASSSGISPQHF
TGTGCCAGTAGCAGCGGAATTTCACCCCAGCATTTT
>TRBV7-3|TRBD2|TRBJ2-1|NA
CASGTSRGNEQFF
TGTGCCAGCGGGACTAGTCGGGGCAATGAGCAGTTCTTC
>TRBV5-4|NA|TRBJ1-3|NA
CASSTGLTGNTIYF
TGTGCCAGCAGCACCGGACTCACTGGAAACACCATATATTTT
>TRBV5-1|TRBD2|TRBJ2-1|NA
CASTQTSGGYNEQFF
TGCGCCAGCACCCAGACTAGCGGGGGTTACAATGAGCAGTTCTTC
>TRBV13|NA|TRBJ2-1|many
CASSFISGNEQFF
TGTGCCAGCAGCTTCATATCGGGGAATGAGCAGTTCTTC
>TRBV30|NA|TRBJ1-1|NA
CAWSGLGDTEAFF
TGTGCCTGGTCAGGTTTAGGTGACACTGAAGCTTTCTTT
>TRBV4-3|TRBD2|TRBJ2-1|NA
CASSQEPGGHNEQFF
TGCGCCAGCAGCCAAGAGCCGGGGGGGCACAATGAGCAGTTCTTC
>TRBV6-5|TRBD1|TRBJ2-7|NA
CASSRAPGTGDEQYF
TGTGCCAGCAGTCGGGCACCCGGGACAGGCGATGAGCAGTACTTC
>TRBV30|TRBD1|TRBJ1-2|NA
CAWSLTGAYGYTF
TGTGCCTGGAGTTTAACAGGGGCCTATGGCTACACCTTC
>TRBV30|TRBD1|TRBJ1-2|few
CAWSLTGTGGWGYTF
TGTGCCTGGAGTCTAACCGGGACAGGGGGCTGGGGCTACACCTTC
>TRBV9|TRBD1|TRBJ1-1|few
CASSPWDRETEAFF
TGTGCCAGCAGCCCGTGGGACAGGGAGACTGAAGCTTTCTTT
>TRBV7-2|NA|TRBJ2-3|NA
CASSLAWFLDTDTQYF
TGTGCCAGCAGCTTAGCGTGGTTTCTAGACACAGATACGCAGTATTTT
>TRBV4-1|TRBD1|TRBJ1-2|few
CASSRLGGQDGYTF
TGCGCCAGCAGCCGCCTGGGTGGACAGGATGGCTACACCTTC
>TRBV4-1|TRBD1|TRBJ2-1|few
CASSLAGTGVSNEQFF
TGCGCCAGCAGCCTAGCCGGGACAGGGGTCTCCAATGAGCAGTTCTTC
>TRBV19|TRBD1|TRBJ1-4|NA
CASQDRATNEKLFF
TGTGCCAGTCAAGACAGGGCAACTAATGAAAAACTGTTTTTT
>TRBV28|NA|TRBJ2-2|few
CASSLRRVWTGELFF
TGTGCCAGCAGTTTAAGGAGGGTGTGGACCGGGGAGCTGTTTTTT
>TRBV11-2|NA|TRBJ2-7|NA
CASSPYGSAGYEQYF
TGTGCCAGCAGCCCCTATGGGAGCGCCGGGTACGAGCAGTACTTC
>TRBV5-6|TRBD2|TRBJ2-1|many
CASSLGLAGDREQFF
TGTGCCAGCAGCTTGGGGCTAGCGGGAGATCGTGAGCAGTTCTTC
>TRBV5-6|TRBD1|TRBJ1-2|few
CASSLEGTGRNGYTF
TGTGCCAGCAGCTTGGAAGGGACAGGGAGGAATGGCTACACCTTC
>TRBV2|NA|TRBJ1-1|few
CASSVLTTNTEAFF
TGTGCCAGCAGTGTCCTGACAACGAACACTGAAGCTTTCTTT
>TRBV4-3|NA|TRBJ2-6|NA
CASSQDKRSGANVLTF
TGCGCCAGCAGCCAAGATAAGCGTTCTGGGGCCAACGTCCTGACTTTC
>TRBV7-9|TRBD1|TRBJ1-5|many
CASSHDRGGSNQPQHF
TGTGCCAGCAGCCACGACAGGGGAGGTAGCAATCAGCCCCAGCATTTT
>TRBV21-1|NA|TRBJ2-1|many
CASSNFEQFF
TGTGCCAGCAGCAACTTTGAGCAGTTCTTC
>TRBV7-2|TRBD1|TRBJ1-2|NA
CASSQSSTGISGYTF
TGTGCCAGCAGCCAATCCTCGACAGGGATAAGTGGCTACACCTTC